The sequence of this TCR beta chain was determined in a study of TIL therapy for anti-PD-1-resistant metastatic lung cancer. Overall study: By whole-exome sequencing, median non-synonymous tumor mutation burden was under 1.9 mutations per megabase.

Specified time point: pre-treatment sample, taken before nivolumab and TIL therapy. Tumor tissue came from excised metastases, mostly pleural nodules or supraclavicular lymph nodes. Tumors were harvested before any PD-1/PD-L1 blockade. This was the immunoSEQ v3 assay. The assay was immunoSEQ multiplex PCR, and TCRdb's table has in-frame clones only and misses some. The sample yields 25,000 to 30,000 clones, roughly two thirds seen once. This clone qualifies as medium-sized (0.01 to 0.1%). Trimming left V 0 bases short and J 0 bases short, with 12 bases between. This CDR3 is built from 16 residues. Germline CDR1 SGHRS, CDR2 YFSETQ.

The chain links TRBV5-1 to TRBJ1-2; unclear D gene. This clonotype was obtained from a woman between 25 and 80 years old with non-small cell lung cancer. This material consisted of tumor tissue, taken at baseline. CDR3 region: CASSLGLPGPNYGYTF. The CDR3, as DNA: TGCGCCAGCAGCTTGGGATTGCCAGGCCCTAACTATGGCTACACCTTC.